This TCR beta chain is drawn from a study of shared clonotypes between healthy human individuals. Across the study: The study drew on a couple of women and a few men aged 18 to 49 as donors. Study-level findings and limits: Although depth was large, rarefaction showed that sequencing of the sorted subsets was incomplete.

The length of the CDR3 is 15 residues. Trimming pared 6 bases from V and 6 bases from J, leaving 18 bases between. Germline V gene data show CDR1 as MNHEY and CDR2 as SMNVEV (reference sequence). With regard to this clone: Its matching antigen is unknown.

TCRdb keeps only in-frame clones here, not all; method: immunoSEQ multiplex PCR. The sample has about 2.4 million clones, approximately 93% seen once. This rearrangement joins TRBV27 to TRBJ1-5; a possible D gene is TRBD1 (6 bases). The source is a man between 18 and 29 years old in good health. Some clones in this sample may be carry-over from other donors' samples. The sequenced sample was naive CD4+ T cells from PBMCs. The subset denotes: CD45RA+ positively selected. The CDR3 nucleotides read TGTGCCAGCAGCACTAGGGGGGGGCCGGGTCAGCCCCAGCATTTT. Residues: CASSTRGGPGQPQHF.